These 15 T cell receptor beta chains were all obtained from the same sample, sequenced in a study of blood T cell repertoires in COVID-19. Here immunoSEQ multiplex PCR was the method, and the copy in TCRdb shows in-frame clones only, minus some. The sample has some 96,000 clones, approximately 80% seen once; the top ten hold roughly 12%. The sample taken for sequencing was peripheral blood. The origin of the receptors is a man aged 50 to 59 with active or convalescent COVID-19.

The rearrangement joins TRBV6-2 or TRBV6-3 to TRBJ1-2, with D possibly being TRBD1 (5 bases). Germline V gene data show CDR1 as MNHEY and CDR2 as SVGEGT. The CDR3 covers 14 residues. V was cut by 2 bases and J by 4 bases, with 11 bases left in between. CDR3: CASSYAGPFYGYTF. The CDR3 DNA is TGTGCCAGCAGTTACGCGGGGCCTTTCTATGGCTACACCTTC.

The V and J genes are TRBV10-2 and TRBJ1-5, with 9 bases fitting TRBD1. This CDR3 contains 15 residues. In germline, CDR1 is WSHSY, CDR2 SAAADI. The V segment lost 7 bases and the J segment 0 bases; nucleotides outside the gene matches: 4. The CDR3 nucleotides read TGCGCCAGCACACAGGGGGCCCATAGCAATCAGCCCCAGCATTTT. Translation: CASTQGAHSNQPQHF.

V is TRBV2 and J is TRBJ1-3, with TRBD1 as a possible D gene (6 bases). CDR1 SNHLY and CDR2 FYNNEI come from the germline V gene. The CDR3 spans 14 residues. The V end lost 4 bases, the J end lost 4 bases, and 11 bases lay between the germline ends. The CDR3 loop is CASSVSGAGNTIYF. Here the CDR3 DNA reads TGTGCCAGCAGTGTGTCAGGGGCAGGAAACACCATATATTTT. The full variable domain, rest sourced from reference TRBV2 and TRBJ1-3, is EPEVTQTPSHQVTQMGQEVILRCVPISNHLYFYWYRQILGQKVEFLVSFYNNEISEKSEIFDDQFSVERPDGSNFTLKIRSTKLEDSAMYFCASSVSGAGNTIYFGEGSWLTVV.

J is TRBJ1-2 and V is TRBV2, with 10 bases fitting TRBD1. The CDR3 sequence is 12 residues long. V lost 6 bases, J lost 6 bases, and 1 base stayed unmatched. Germline CDR1 is SNHLY and CDR2 is FYNNEI. CDR3 loop: CASRGQGDGYTF. CDR3 coding DNA: TGTGCCAGCAGAGGACAGGGGGATGGCTACACCTTC.

The chain links TRBV4-1 to TRBJ1-5; D is possibly TRBD1 (5 bases). The ends were cut back, 0 bases at V and 4 bases at J, with 13 bases in the middle. This CDR3 region has 16 residues. Germline lookup yields CDR1 MGHRA and CDR2 YSYEKL. Here the CDR3 DNA reads TGCGCCAGCAGCCAAGACAGGGCCGTGGAGAATCAGCCCCAGCATTTT. As protein: CASSQDRAVENQPQHF.

The V and J genes are TRBV6-5 and TRBJ1-1; tentative D call: TRBD1 (6 bases). The germline gives CDR1 MNHEY, CDR2 SVGAGI. This CDR3 is 14 amino acids long. V was cut by 8 bases and J by 3 bases, with 16 bases left in between. CDR3 sequence (DNA): TGTGCCAGCTACAAACAGGGAGGGGACACTGAAGCTTTCTTT. Amino acids: CASYKQGGDTEAFF.

This sequence joins TRBV5-5 and TRBJ1-3; possibly TRBD1 for D (5 bases). From germline, CDR1 is SGHKS and CDR2 YYEKEE (reference sequence). This CDR3 spans 16 amino acids. Trimming shortened V by 4 bases and J by 0 bases, and 14 bases separated the two germline ends. In DNA, the CDR3 is TGTGCCAGCAGCGCCCTCGGGGGGACCTCTGGAAACACCATATATTTT. Amino acids: CASSALGGTSGNTIYF.

This sequence joins TRBV12-3 or TRBV12-4 and TRBJ1-3, with a tentative D call TRBD1 (5 bases). Trimming left V 6 bases short and J 0 bases short, with 6 bases between. CDR3 length equals 13 residues. The CDR3: CASRQGSGNTIYF. The DNA for the CDR3 is TGTGCCAGCAGGCAGGGCTCTGGAAACACCATATATTTT.

CDR3 coding DNA: TGTGCCAGCAGACCCGGGACAGGACATGGCTACACCTTC. The encoded protein is CASRPGTGHGYTF. This chain uses TRBV12-3 or TRBV12-4 with TRBJ1-2; TRBD1 aligns across 8 bases. The CDR3 contains 13 residues. The junction had 6 bases not matched to a gene; V was cut back by 6 bases and J by 6 bases.

The chain joins TRBV4-1 to TRBJ2-3; maybe TRBD1 (5 bases). This CDR3 comprises 15 residues. The V end lost 2 bases, the J end lost 2 bases, and 11 bases lay between the germline ends. Germline CDR1 and CDR2: MGHRA and YSYEKL. CDR3 nucleotide sequence: TGCGCCAGCAGCCAAAGGCAGGGCGACACAGATACGCAGTATTTT. Translated: CASSQRQGDTDTQYF.

The rearrangement joins TRBV5-1 to TRBJ2-5; a possible D gene is TRBD1 (6 bases). The CDR3 spans 14 residues. V lost 4 bases and J 5 bases, leaving 15 bases between the germline ends. Germline loops: CDR1 SGHRS, CDR2 YFSETQ. The CDR3 sequence: CASSLTGWLETQYF. In nucleotides, the CDR3 is TGCGCCAGCAGCCTTACAGGGTGGTTGGAGACCCAGTACTTC.

The J gene is TRBJ2-7, the V gene TRBV11-2; D gene uncertain. V was shortened by 1 base and J by 6 bases, with 7 bases between the two germline ends. The CDR3 is made up of 12 amino acids. From germline, CDR1 is SGHAT and CDR2 FQNNGV. The chain's CDR3 is CASSLVGSEQYF. The DNA for the CDR3 is TGTGCCAGCAGCTTAGTTGGTAGCGAGCAGTACTTC.

V usage is TRBV19 and J usage is TRBJ2-1, with 13 nucleotides matching TRBD2. Germline CDR1 and CDR2: LNHDA and SQIVND (reference sequence). The CDR3 totals 17 residues. V shed 5 bases and J 0 bases; nucleotides not matched to a gene: 4. The CDR3: CASSPGLAGSSYNEQFF. As DNA, the CDR3 is TGTGCCAGTAGTCCGGGACTAGCGGGGAGCTCCTACAATGAGCAGTTCTTC.

V usage is TRBV28 and J usage is TRBJ2-5; TRBD1 aligns across 8 bases. The CDR3 covers 13 residues. Germline CDR1 and CDR2: MDHEN and SYDVKM. The ends lost 10 bases at V and 2 bases at J; junction bases unmatched: 6. The CDR3 is CAITGTGQETQYF. The CDR3 coding sequence is TGTGCCATTACCGGGACAGGACAAGAGACCCAGTACTTC.

The chain joins TRBV7-9 to TRBJ2-7; D call uncertain. Germline lookup yields CDR1 SEHNR and CDR2 FQNEAQ (reference sequence). V was pared by 0 bases and J by 3 bases, with 6 bases between. This CDR3 contains 13 residues. DNA for the CDR3: TGTGCCAGCAGCTTAGCGCTCAGCTACGAGCAGTACTTC. Translated, it gives CASSLALSYEQYF. Filled out from reference TRBV7-9 and TRBJ2-7, the complete variable domain reads DTGVSQNPRHKITKRGQNVTFRCDPISEHNRLYWYRQTLGQGPEFLTYFQNEAQLEKSRLLSDRFSAERPKGSFSTLEIQRTEQGDSAMYLCASSLALSYEQYFGPGTRLTVT.